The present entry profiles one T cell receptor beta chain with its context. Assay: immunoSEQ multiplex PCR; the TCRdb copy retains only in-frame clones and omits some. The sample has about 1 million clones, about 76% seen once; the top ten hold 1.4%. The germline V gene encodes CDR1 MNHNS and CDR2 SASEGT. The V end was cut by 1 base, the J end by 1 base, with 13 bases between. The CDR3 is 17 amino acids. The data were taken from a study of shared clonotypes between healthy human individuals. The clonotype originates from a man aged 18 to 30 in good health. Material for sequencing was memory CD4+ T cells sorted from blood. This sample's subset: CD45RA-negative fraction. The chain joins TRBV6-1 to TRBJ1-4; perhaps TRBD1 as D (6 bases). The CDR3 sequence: CASSEGQGWITNEKLFF. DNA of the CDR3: TGTGCCAGCAGTGAAGGTCAGGGGTGGATAACTAATGAAAAACTGTTTTTT.